This T cell receptor (beta chain) was observed in a study of shared clonotypes between healthy human individuals. Sequenced by immunoSEQ multiplex PCR; TCRdb stores in-frame clones only, minus some. The table records roughly 2,000,000 clones, 85% to 95% of them present only once. CD45RO-negative cells were positively selected for CCR7, leaving out terminally differentiated effector memory CD45RA+ cells. Donors comprised only Caucasian adults living in Nashville, Tennessee. On this clone itself: Its target is unknown. This sample includes further DNA sequences coding for the same CDR3.

Study results and limitations: Sharing across a handful of donors was seen in about 5% of naive CD4 clonotypes.

Material for sequencing was naive CD8+ T cells sorted from blood. The source is a man aged 18 to 30 in good health.

CDR3 loop: CASSLAGGNYEQYF. CDR3 coding DNA: TGTGCCAGCAGTTTAGCAGGGGGCAATTACGAGCAGTACTTC. V usage is TRBV28 and J usage is TRBJ2-7; TRBD1 aligns across 8 bases. Germline CDR1 is MDHEN and CDR2 is SYDVKM. The CDR3 consists of 14 residues. V lost 2 bases and J lost 4; bases outside the gene matches: 4.